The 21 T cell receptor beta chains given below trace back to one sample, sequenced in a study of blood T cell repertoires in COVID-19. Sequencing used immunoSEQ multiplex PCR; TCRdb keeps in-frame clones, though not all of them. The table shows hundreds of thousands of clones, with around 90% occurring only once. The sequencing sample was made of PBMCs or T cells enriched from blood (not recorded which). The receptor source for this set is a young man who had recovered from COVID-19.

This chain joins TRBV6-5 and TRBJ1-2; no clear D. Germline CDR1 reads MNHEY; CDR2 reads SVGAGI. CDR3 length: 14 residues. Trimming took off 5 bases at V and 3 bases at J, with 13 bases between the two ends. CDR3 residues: CASSPGGVDYGYTF. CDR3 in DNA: TGTGCCAGCAGTCCCGGTGGAGTAGACTATGGCTACACCTTC.

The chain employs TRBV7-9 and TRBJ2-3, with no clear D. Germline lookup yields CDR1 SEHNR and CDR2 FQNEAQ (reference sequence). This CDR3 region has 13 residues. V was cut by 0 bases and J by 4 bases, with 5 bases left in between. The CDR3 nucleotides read TGTGCCAGCAGCTTAGCTGGCTCAGATACGCAGTATTTT. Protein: CASSLAGSDTQYF.

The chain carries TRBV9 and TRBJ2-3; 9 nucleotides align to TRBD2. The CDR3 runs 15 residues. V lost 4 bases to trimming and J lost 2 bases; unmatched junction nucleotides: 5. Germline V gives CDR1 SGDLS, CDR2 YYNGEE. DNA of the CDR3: TGTGCCAGCAGCAACAGCGGGGGGCCCACAGATACGCAGTATTTT. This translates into CASSNSGGPTDTQYF.

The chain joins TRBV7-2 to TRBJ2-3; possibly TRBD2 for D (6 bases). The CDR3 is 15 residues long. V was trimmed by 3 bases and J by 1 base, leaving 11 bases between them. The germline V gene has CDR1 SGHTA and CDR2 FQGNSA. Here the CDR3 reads CASSFGDSRTDTQYF. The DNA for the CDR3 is TGTGCCAGCAGCTTTGGGGACTCACGCACAGATACGCAGTATTTT.

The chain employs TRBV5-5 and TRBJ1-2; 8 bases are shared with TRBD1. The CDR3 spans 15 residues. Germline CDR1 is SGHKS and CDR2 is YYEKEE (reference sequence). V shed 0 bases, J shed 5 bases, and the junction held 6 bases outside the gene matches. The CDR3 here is CASSLGQGARYGYTF. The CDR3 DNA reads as TGTGCCAGCAGCTTGGGTCAGGGGGCGCGTTATGGCTACACCTTC.

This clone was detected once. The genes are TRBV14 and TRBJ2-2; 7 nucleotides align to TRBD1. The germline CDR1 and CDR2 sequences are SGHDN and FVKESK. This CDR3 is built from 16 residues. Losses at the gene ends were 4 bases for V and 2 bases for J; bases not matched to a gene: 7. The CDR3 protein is CASSRTGTANTGELFF. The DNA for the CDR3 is TGTGCCAGCAGCCGAACCGGGACAGCTAACACCGGGGAGCTGTTTTTT.

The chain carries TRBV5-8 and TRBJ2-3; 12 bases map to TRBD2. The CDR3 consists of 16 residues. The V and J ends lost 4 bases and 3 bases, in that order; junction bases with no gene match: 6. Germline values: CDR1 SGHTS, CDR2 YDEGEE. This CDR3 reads CASSRGLAGGTDTQYF. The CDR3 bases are TGTGCCAGCAGCCGGGGACTAGCGGGTGGTACAGATACGCAGTATTTT.

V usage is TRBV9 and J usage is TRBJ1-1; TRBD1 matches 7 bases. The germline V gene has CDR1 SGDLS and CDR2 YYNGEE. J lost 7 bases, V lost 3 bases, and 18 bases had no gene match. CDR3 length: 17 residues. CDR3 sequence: CASSEWEQGREMSEAFF. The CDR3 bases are TGTGCCAGCAGCGAATGGGAACAGGGGCGAGAAATGAGTGAAGCTTTCTTT.

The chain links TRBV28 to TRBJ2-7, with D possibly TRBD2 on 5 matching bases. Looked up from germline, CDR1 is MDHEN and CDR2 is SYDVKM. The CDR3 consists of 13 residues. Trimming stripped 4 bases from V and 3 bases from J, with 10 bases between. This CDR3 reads CASSYLGSYEQYF. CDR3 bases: TGTGCCAGCAGTTACTTGGGGAGCTACGAGCAGTACTTC.

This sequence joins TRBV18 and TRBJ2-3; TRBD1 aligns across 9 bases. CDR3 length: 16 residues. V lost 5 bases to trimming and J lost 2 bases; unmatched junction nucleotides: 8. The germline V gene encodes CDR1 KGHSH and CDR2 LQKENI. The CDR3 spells CASSADRGLSTDTQYF. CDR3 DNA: TGTGCCAGCTCAGCGGACAGGGGTCTTTCCACAGATACGCAGTATTTT.

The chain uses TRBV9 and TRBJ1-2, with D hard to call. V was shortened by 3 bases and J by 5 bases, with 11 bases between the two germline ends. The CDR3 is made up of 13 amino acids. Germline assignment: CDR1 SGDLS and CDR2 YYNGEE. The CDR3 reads CASSGPVGYGYTF. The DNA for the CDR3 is TGTGCCAGCAGCGGACCGGTCGGGTATGGCTACACCTTC.

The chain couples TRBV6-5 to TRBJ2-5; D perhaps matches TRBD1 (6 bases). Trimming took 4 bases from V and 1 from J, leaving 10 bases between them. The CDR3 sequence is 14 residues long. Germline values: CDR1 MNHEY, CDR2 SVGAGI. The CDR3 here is CASSSPGAQETQYF. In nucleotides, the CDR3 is TGTGCCAGCAGTTCTCCAGGGGCCCAAGAGACCCAGTACTTC.

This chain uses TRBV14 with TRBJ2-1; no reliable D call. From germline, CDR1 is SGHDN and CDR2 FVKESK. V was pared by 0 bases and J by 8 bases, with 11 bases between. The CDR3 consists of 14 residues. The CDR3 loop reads CASSQDTSFYEQFF. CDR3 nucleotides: TGTGCCAGCAGCCAAGATACAAGTTTCTATGAGCAGTTCTTC.

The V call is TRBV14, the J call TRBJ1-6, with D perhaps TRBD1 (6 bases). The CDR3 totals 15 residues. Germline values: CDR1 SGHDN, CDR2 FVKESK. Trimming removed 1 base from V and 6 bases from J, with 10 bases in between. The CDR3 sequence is CASSQVLQGNSPLHF. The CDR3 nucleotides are TGTGCCAGCAGCCAAGTGCTACAGGGTAATTCACCCCTCCACTTT. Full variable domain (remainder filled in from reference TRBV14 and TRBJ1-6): EAGVTQFPSHSVIEKGQTVTLRCDPISGHDNLYWYRRVMGKEIKFLLHFVKESKQDESGMPNNRFLAERTGGTYSTLKVQPAELEDSGVYFCASSQVLQGNSPLHFGNGTRLTVT.

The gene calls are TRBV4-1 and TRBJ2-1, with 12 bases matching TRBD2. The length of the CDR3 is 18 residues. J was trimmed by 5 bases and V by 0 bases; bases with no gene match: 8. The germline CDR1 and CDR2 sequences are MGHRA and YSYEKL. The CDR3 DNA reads TGCGCCAGCAGCCAAGATAGCCTAGCGGGAGGGAAAAACAATGAGCAGTTCTTC. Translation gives CASSQDSLAGGKNNEQFF.

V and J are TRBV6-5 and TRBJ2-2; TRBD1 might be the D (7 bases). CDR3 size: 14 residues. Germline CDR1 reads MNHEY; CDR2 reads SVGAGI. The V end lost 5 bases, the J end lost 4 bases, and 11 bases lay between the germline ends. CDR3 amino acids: CASSRQGGTGELFF. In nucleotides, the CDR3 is TGTGCCAGCAGTAGACAGGGAGGCACCGGGGAGCTGTTTTTT.

CDR3 DNA: TGTGCCAGCTCACCGAACAGACAGGGGGCGCACCATACGCAGTATTTT. This gives the protein CASSPNRQGAHHTQYF. This sequence joins TRBV18 and TRBJ2-3, with 10 nucleotides matching TRBD1. Per the germline V gene, CDR1 is KGHSH and CDR2 is LQKENI. The CDR3 spans 16 residues. With 3 bases clipped from V and 7 bases from J, the junction kept 10 bases outside the gene matches.

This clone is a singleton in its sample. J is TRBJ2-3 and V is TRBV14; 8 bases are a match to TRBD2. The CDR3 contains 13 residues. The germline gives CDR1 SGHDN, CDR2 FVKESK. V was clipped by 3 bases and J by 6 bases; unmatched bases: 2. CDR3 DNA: TGTGCCAGCAGCCAGGGACTAGGGGATACGCAGTATTTT. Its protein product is CASSQGLGDTQYF.

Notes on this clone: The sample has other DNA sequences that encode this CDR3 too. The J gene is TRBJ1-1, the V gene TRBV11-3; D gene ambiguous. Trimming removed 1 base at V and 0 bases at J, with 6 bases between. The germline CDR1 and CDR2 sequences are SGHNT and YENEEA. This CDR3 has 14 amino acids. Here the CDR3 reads CASSLGGLNTEAFF. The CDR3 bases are TGTGCCAGCAGCTTAGGCGGGTTGAACACTGAAGCTTTCTTT.

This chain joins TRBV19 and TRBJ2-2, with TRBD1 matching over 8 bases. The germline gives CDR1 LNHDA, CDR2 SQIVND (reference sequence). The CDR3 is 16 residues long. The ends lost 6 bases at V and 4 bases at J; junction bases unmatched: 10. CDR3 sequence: CASRAGGKGSTGELFF. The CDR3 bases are TGTGCCAGTAGGGCAGGGGGCAAAGGAAGCACCGGGGAGCTGTTTTTT.

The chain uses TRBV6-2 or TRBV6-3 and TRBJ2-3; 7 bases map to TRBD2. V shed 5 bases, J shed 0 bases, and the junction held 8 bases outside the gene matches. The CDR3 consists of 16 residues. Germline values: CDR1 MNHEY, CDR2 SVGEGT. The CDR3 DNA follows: TGTGCCAGCAGTATGCCCAGCGGGGCTAGCACAGATACGCAGTATTTT. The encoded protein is CASSMPSGASTDTQYF.